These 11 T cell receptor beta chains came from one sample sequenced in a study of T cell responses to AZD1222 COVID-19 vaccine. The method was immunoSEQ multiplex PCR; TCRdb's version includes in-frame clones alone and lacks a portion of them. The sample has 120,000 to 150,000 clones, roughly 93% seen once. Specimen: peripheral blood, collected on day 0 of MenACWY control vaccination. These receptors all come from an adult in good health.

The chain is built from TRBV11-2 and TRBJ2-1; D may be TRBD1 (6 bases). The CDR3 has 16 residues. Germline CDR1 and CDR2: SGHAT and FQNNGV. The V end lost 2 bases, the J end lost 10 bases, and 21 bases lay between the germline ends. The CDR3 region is CASSLISAESQGEQFF. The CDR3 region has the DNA TGTGCCAGCAGCTTAATCAGTGCCGAGTCCCAGGGGGAGCAGTTCTTC.

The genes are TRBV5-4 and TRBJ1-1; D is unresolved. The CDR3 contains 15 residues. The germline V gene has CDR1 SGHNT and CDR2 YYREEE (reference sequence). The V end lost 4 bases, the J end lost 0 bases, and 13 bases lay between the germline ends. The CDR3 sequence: CASSLGGWLNTEAFF. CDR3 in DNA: TGTGCCAGCAGCCTGGGTGGGTGGTTGAACACTGAAGCTTTCTTT.

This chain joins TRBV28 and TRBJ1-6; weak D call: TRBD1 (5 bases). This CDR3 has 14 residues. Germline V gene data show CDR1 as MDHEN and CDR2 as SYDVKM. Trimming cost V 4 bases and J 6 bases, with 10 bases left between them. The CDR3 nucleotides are TGTGCCAGCAGTTCGGGACCTTCTAATTCACCCCTCCACTTT. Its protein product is CASSSGPSNSPLHF. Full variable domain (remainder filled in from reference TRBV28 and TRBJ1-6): DVKVTQSSRYLVKRTGEKVFLECVQDMDHENMFWYRQDPGLGLRLIYFSYDVKMKEKGDIPEGYSVSREKKERFSLILESASTNQTSMYLCASSSGPSNSPLHFGNGTRLTVT.

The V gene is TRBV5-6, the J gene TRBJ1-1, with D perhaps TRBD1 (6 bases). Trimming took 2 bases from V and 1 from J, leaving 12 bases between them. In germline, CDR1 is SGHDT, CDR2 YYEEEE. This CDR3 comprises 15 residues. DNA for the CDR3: TGTGCCAGCAGCTTAGGGCAGGGGAGGAACACTGAAGCTTTCTTT. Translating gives CASSLGQGRNTEAFF.

The CDR3 spells CASSILTSGGVQTQYF. The CDR3 DNA reads TGTGCCAGTAGTATTCTGACTAGCGGGGGTGTCCAGACCCAGTACTTC. The V and J genes are TRBV19 and TRBJ2-5; 12 bases map to TRBD2. Unmatched junction bases numbered 8, after V lost 3 bases and J lost 6 bases. The CDR3 runs to 16 residues. From germline, CDR1 is LNHDA and CDR2 SQIVND (reference sequence).

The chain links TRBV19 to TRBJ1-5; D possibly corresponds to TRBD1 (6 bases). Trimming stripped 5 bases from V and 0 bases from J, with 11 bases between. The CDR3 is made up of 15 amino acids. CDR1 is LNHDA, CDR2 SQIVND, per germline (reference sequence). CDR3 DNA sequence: TGTGCCAGTAGTCCCGGGACAACTAGCAATCAGCCCCAGCATTTT. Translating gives CASSPGTTSNQPQHF.

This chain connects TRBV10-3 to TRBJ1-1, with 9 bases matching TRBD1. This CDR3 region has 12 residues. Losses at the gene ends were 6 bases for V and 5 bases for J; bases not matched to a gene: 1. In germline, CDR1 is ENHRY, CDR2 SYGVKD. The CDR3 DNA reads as TGTGCCATCAGGACAGGGGGAACTGAAGCTTTCTTT. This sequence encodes CAIRTGGTEAFF.

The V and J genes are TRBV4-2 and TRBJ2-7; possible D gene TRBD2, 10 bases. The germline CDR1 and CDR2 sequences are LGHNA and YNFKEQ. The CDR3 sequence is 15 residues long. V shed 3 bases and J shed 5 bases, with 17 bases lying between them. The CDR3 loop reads CASSHGTGTSDEQYF. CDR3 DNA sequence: TGTGCCAGCAGCCACGGGACAGGGACTAGCGACGAGCAGTACTTC.

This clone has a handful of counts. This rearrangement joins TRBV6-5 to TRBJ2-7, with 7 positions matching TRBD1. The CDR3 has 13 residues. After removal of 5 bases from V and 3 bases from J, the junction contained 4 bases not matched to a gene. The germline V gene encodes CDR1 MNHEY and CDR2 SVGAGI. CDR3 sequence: CASSRRQGYEQYF. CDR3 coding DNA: TGTGCCAGCAGTCGACGACAGGGCTACGAGCAGTACTTC.

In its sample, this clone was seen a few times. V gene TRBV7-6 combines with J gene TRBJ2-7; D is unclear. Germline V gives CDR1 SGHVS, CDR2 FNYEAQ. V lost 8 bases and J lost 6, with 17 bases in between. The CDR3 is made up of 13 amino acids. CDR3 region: CASSGRLGFEQYF. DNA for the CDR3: TGTGCCAGCTCCGGCCGCCTGGGGTTCGAGCAGTACTTC.

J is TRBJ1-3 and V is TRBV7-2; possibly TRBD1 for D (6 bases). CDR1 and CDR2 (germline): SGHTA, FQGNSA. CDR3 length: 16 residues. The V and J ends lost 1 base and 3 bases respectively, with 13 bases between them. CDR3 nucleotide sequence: TGTGCCAGCAGCTTAGTCGGCACAGGGTTTGGAAACACCATATATTTT. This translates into CASSLVGTGFGNTIYF.